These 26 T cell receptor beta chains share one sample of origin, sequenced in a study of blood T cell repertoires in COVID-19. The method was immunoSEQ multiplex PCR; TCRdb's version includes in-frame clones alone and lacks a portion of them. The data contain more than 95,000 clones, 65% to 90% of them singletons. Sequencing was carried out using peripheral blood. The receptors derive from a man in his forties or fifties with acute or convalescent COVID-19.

Here the CDR3 reads CASSSQRNQPQHF. CDR3 in DNA: TGTGCCAGCAGCTCCCAGCGGAATCAGCCCCAGCATTTT. V usage is TRBV5-6 and J usage is TRBJ1-5; D unresolved. V lost 3 bases, J lost 4 bases, and 8 bases lay in between. The CDR3 is made up of 13 amino acids. The germline CDR1 and CDR2 sequences are SGHDT and YYEEEE.

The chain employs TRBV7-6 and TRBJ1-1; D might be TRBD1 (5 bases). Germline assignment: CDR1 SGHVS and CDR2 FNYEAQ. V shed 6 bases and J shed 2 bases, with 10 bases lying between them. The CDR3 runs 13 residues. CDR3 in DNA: TGTGCCAGCAGAGACAGCCTTAACACTGAAGCTTTCTTT. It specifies CASRDSLNTEAFF.

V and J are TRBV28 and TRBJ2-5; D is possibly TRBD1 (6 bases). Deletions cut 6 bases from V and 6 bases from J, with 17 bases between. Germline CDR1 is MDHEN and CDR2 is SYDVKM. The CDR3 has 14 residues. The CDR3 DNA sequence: TGTGCCAGCAGATCGCAGGGGTTAGTGAAGACCCAGTACTTC. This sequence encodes CASRSQGLVKTQYF.

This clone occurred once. CDR3 nucleotide sequence: TGTGCCAGCAGCCGACCGGGACAGGCCCGATCGGGGGAGCTGTTTTTT. Translating it yields CASSRPGQARSGELFF. The chain employs TRBV27 and TRBJ2-2; 8 bases agree with TRBD1. V gave up 6 bases and J gave up 8 bases; unmatched junction bases: 14. The CDR3 sequence is 16 residues long. Germline loops: CDR1 MNHEY, CDR2 SMNVEV (reference sequence).

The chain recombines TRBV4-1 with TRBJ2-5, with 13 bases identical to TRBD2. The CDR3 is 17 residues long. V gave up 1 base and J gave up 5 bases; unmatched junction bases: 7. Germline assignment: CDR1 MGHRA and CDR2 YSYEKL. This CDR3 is CASSQVGLAGARETQYF. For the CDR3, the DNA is TGCGCCAGCAGCCAAGTTGGACTAGCGGGGGCCCGGGAGACCCAGTACTTC.

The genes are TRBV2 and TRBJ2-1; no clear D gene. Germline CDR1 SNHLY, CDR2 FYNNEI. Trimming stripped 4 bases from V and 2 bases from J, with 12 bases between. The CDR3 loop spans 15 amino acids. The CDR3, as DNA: TGTGCCAGCAGTGTGTCTTTAGAGGCCTACAATGAGCAGTTCTTC. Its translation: CASSVSLEAYNEQFF.

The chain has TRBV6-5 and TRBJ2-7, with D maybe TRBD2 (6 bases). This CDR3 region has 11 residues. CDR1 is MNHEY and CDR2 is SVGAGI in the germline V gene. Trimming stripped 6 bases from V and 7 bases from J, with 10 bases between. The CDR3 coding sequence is TGTGCCAGCAGCTCCCTAGCGGAGCAGTACTTC. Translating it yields CASSSLAEQYF.

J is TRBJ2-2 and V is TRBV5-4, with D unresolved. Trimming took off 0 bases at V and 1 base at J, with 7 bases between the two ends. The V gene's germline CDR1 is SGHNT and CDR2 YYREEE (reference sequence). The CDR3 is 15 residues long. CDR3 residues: CASSLVHGNTGELFF. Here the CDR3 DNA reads TGTGCCAGCAGCTTGGTTCACGGGAACACCGGGGAGCTGTTTTTT.

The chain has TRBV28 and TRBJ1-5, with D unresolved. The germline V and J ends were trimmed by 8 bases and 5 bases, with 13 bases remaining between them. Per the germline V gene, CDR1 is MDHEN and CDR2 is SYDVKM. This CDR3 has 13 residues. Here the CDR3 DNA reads TGTGCCAGCTTCGTTGGGCTCCATCAGCCCCAGCATTTT. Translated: CASFVGLHQPQHF.

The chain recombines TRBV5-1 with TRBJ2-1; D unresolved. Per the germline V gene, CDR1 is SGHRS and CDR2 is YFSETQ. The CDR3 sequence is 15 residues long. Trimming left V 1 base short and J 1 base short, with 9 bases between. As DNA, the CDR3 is TGCGCCAGCAGCTTGTTGGCAGAATCCTACAATGAGCAGTTCTTC. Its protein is CASSLLAESYNEQFF.

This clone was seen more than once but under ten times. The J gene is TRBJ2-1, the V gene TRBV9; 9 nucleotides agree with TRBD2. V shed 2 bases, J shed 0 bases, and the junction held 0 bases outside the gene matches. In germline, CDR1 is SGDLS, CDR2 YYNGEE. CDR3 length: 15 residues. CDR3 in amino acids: CASSVSGSSYNEQFF. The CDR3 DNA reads TGTGCCAGCAGCGTTAGCGGGAGCTCCTACAATGAGCAGTTCTTC.

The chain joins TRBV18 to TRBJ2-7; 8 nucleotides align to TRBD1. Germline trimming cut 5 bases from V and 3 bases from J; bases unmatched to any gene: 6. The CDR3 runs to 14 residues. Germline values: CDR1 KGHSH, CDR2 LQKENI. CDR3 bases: TGTGCCAGCTCAGCCGGGACAGGCAACTACGAGCAGTACTTC. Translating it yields CASSAGTGNYEQYF.

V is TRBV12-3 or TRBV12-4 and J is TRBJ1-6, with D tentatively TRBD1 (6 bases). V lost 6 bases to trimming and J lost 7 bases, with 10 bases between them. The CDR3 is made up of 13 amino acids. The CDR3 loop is CASRLQGNSPLHF. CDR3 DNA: TGTGCCAGCAGACTGCAGGGGAATTCACCCCTCCACTTT.

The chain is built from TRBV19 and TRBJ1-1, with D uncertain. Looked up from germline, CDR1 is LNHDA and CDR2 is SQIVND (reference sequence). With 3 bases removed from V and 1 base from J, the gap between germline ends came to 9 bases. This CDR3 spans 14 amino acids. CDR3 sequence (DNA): TGTGCCAGTAGTATGAGTACCAAGAACACTGAAGCTTTCTTT. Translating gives CASSMSTKNTEAFF.

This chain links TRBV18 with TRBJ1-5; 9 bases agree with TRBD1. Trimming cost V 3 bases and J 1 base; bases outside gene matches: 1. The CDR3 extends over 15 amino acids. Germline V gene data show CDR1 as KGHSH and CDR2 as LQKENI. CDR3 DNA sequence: TGTGCCAGCTCACCGGGGACAGGGAGCAATCAGCCCCAGCATTTT. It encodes CASSPGTGSNQPQHF. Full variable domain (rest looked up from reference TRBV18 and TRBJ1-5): NAGVMQNPRHLVRRRGQEARLRCSPMKGHSHVYWYRQLPEEGLKFMVYLQKENIIDESGMPKERFSAEFPKEGPSILRIQQVVRGDSAAYFCASSPGTGSNQPQHFGDGTRLSIL.

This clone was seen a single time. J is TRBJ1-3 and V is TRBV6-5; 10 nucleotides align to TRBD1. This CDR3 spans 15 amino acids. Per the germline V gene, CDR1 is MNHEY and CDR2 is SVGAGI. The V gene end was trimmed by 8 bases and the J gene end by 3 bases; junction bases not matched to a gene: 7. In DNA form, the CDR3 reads TGTGCCAGCCATCGACAGGGGGCGGTTGGAAACACCATATATTTT. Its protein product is CASHRQGAVGNTIYF.

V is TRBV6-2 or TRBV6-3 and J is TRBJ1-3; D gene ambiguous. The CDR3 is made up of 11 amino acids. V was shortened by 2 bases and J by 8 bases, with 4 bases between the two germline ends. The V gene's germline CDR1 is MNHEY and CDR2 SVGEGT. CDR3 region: CASSYAYTIYF. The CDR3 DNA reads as TGTGCCAGCAGTTACGCGTACACCATATATTTT.

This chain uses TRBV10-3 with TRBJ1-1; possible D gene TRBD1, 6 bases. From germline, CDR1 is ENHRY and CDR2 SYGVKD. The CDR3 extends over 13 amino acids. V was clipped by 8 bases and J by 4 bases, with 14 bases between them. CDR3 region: CAIGPGGGTEAFF. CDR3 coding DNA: TGTGCCATCGGTCCGGGGGGCGGCACTGAAGCTTTCTTT.

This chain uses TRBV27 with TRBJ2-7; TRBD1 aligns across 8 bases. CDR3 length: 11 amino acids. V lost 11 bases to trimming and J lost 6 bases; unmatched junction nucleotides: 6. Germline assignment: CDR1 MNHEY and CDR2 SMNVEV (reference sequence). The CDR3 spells CASGRGREQYF. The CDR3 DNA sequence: TGTGCCTCGGGCAGGGGGCGCGAGCAGTACTTC.

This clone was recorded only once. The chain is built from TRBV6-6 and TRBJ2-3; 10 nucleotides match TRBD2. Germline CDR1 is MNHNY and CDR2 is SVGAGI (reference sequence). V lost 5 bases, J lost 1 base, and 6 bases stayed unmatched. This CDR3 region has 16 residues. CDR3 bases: TGTGCCAGCAGTCCCCTAGCGGGAGAGGGCACAGATACGCAGTATTTT. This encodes CASSPLAGEGTDTQYF.

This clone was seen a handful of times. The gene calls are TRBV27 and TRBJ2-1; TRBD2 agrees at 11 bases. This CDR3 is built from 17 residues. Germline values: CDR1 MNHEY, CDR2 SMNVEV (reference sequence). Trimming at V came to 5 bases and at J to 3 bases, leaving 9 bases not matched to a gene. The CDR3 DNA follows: TGTGCCAGCAGTCTAAGTGGGACTAGCGGCTTCTACAATGAGCAGTTCTTC. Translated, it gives CASSLSGTSGFYNEQFF.

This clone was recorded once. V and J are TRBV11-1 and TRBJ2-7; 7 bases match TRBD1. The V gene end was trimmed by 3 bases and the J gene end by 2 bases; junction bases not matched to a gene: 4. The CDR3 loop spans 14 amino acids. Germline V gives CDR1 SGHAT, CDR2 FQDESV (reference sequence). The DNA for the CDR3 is TGTGCCAGCAGCTTGGGACAGTTTACCTACGAGCAGTACTTC. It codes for CASSLGQFTYEQYF.

CDR3 sequence (DNA): TGCGCCAGCAGCTTCTCCCAGGAGGTCGCTTCACCCCTCCACTTT. This translates into CASSFSQEVASPLHF. The chain employs TRBV5-1 and TRBJ1-6, with D uncertain. The germline gives CDR1 SGHRS, CDR2 YFSETQ. The germline V and J ends were trimmed by 2 bases and 9 bases, with 15 bases remaining between them. CDR3 length: 15 amino acids.

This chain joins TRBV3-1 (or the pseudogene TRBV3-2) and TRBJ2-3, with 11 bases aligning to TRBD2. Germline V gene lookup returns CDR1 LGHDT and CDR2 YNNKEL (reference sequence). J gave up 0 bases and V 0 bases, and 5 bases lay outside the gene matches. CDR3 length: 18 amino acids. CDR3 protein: CASSQDRVAGGSTDTQYF. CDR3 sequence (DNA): TGTGCCAGCAGCCAAGATAGGGTAGCGGGGGGGAGCACAGATACGCAGTATTTT.

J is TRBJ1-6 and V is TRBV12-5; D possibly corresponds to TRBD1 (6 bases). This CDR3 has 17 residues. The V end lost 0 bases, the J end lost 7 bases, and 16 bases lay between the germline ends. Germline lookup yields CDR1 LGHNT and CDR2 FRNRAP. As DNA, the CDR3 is TGTGCTAGTGGTTTGGTAGGGGCCCGGGACACGAATTCACCCCTCCACTTT. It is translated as CASGLVGARDTNSPLHF.

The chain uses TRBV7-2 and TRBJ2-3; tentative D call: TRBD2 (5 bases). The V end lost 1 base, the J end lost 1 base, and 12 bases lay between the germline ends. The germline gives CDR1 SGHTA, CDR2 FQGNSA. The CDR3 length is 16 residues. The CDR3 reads CASSLGGTGGTDTQYF. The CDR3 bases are TGTGCCAGCAGCTTAGGAGGCACCGGGGGCACAGATACGCAGTATTTT.